Presented here are 14 T cell receptor beta chains from one specimen sequenced in a study of T cells in Graves' hyperthyroidism and ophthalmopathy. There were TCR beta CDR3 regions amplified from RNA transcripts. The HTBI primer set served for first-round RT-PCR of the TCR CDR3. TCRdb fed the multiplex PCR reads into MiXCR, producing one record per CDR3 protein. The profile shows 450,000 to 700,000 distinct CDR3 sequences, around 42% of them singletons. The sample was peripheral blood or thyroid tissue (not recorded which). These receptors all come from a woman aged 18-29 years with Graves' hyperthyroidism.

This chain connects TRBV2 to TRBJ1-2; D perhaps matches TRBD1 (6 bases). V was shortened by 3 bases and J by 8 bases, with 16 bases between the two germline ends. This CDR3 has 14 residues. Germline V gene lookup returns CDR1 SNHLY and CDR2 FYNNEI. The CDR3 spells CASSEAGRGGGYTF. In DNA, the CDR3 is TGTGCCAGCAGTGAGGCGGGCAGGGGCGGAGGCTACACCTTC.

In the case of this clonotype: The missing conserved phenylalanine or tryptophan at the end of this CDR3 makes a read error likely. The limits of the CDR3 on the DNA are not certain, so only TCRdb's listed CDR3 is given. The chain joins TRBV6-1 to TRBJ2-6; TRBD2, as called in the table, went unchecked against the DNA. Termini included, the CDR3 measures 18 amino acids. CDR1 is MNHNS, CDR2 SASEGT, per germline. CDR3: CASSPRTSGSSGANVLVL.

Concerning this clonotype: It may be a read error: a sequence one base away is much more abundant. The V call is TRBV20-1, the J call TRBJ1-5; 7 bases fit TRBD1. This CDR3 region has 13 residues. Germline-derived CDR1 and CDR2 are DFQATT and SNEGSKA (reference sequence). The CDR3 DNA reads TGCTGTGCTGCCCCAGGGGGAGGGCAGCCCCAGCATTTT. It yields the protein CCAAPGGGQPQHF.

The rearrangement links TRBV25-1 to TRBJ2-5, with 7 bases lining up with TRBD1. After removal of 0 bases from V and 2 bases from J, the junction contained 9 bases not matched to a gene. Germline-derived CDR1 and CDR2 are MGHDK and SYGVNS. The CDR3 extends over 17 amino acids. CDR3 sequence reads: CASSEYEGAAPQETQYF. The CDR3 nucleotides are TGTGCCAGCAGTGAATACGAGGGGGCCGCCCCTCAAGAGACCCAGTACTTC.

This clonotype was found many times. The chain's CDR3 is CASSLVVGRASEQYF. The DNA for the CDR3 is TGCGCCAGCAGCTTGGTCGTCGGGAGGGCTAGCGAGCAGTACTTC. This chain joins TRBV5-1 and TRBJ2-7; 8 positions match TRBD2. The CDR3 covers 15 residues. Per germline, CDR1 SGHRS and CDR2 YFSETQ. The V gene end was trimmed by 0 bases and the J gene end by 6 bases; junction bases not matched to a gene: 8.

This clonotype occurred many times. The rearrangement uses TRBV7-2 and TRBJ1-2, with D tentatively TRBD1 (6 bases). The germline gives CDR1 SGHTA, CDR2 FQGNSA. This CDR3 comprises 13 residues. V gave up 3 bases and J gave up 7 bases, with 12 bases separating them. The CDR3 reads CASSFAQGFGYTF. The CDR3 bases are TGTGCCAGCAGCTTTGCCCAGGGGTTTGGCTACACCTTC.

This clonotype was recorded a few times. The chain employs TRBV10-3 and TRBJ2-3, with a possible D match to TRBD2 (7 bases). The CDR3 extends over 14 amino acids. Trimming removed 8 bases at V and 2 bases at J, with 14 bases between. Per the germline V gene, CDR1 is ENHRY and CDR2 is SYGVKD. The DNA for the CDR3 is TGTGCCATCTGGGGGGGCGGAACCACAGATACGCAGTATTTT. Amino acids: CAIWGGGTTDTQYF.

The gene calls are TRBV19 and TRBJ1-5; 10 nucleotides match TRBD1. Trimming took 7 bases from V and 0 from J; bases not matched to a gene: 9. CDR3 length: 17 amino acids. In germline, CDR1 is LNHDA, CDR2 SQIVND (reference sequence). CDR3 sequence: CASTPGTGDNSNQPQHF. The CDR3 region has the DNA TGTGCCAGTACCCCCGGGACAGGGGACAATAGCAATCAGCCCCAGCATTTT.

This clonotype has only a few counts. This chain links TRBV27 with TRBJ2-7; 9 bases match TRBD2. This CDR3 is built from 15 residues. Germline values: CDR1 MNHEY, CDR2 SMNVEV (reference sequence). Trimming at V came to 5 bases and at J to 2 bases, leaving 7 bases not matched to a gene. The CDR3 sequence is CASSPIAGVAYEQYF. CDR3 nucleotides: TGTGCCAGCAGTCCTATAGCGGGAGTGGCCTACGAGCAGTACTTC.

This clonotype was detected many times. This chain uses TRBV24-1 with TRBJ2-2; 9 bases fit TRBD1. This CDR3 is built from 16 residues. Losses at the gene ends were 4 bases for V and 1 base for J; bases not matched to a gene: 3. Germline lookup yields CDR1 KGHDR and CDR2 SFDVKD. CDR3 protein: CATSDWGQGNTGELFF. CDR3 bases: TGTGCCACCAGTGACTGGGGACAGGGGAACACCGGGGAGCTGTTTTTT.

For this clonotype: It may be a read error: a sequence one base away is much more abundant. The V gene is TRBV11-3, the J gene TRBJ2-7; possibly TRBD2 for D (6 bases). In germline, CDR1 is SGHNT, CDR2 YENEEA. This CDR3 contains 14 residues. The V gene lost 3 bases and the J gene lost 5 bases, with 14 bases spanning the gap. CDR3 coding DNA: TGTGCCAGCAGCTTGAGACTAGAAGCGAACGAGCAGTACTTC. It translates to CASSLRLEANEQYF.

A word on this clonotype: A much larger clone lies a single base off, so this may be a read error. The chain carries TRBV7-7 and TRBJ2-2; D perhaps matches TRBD2 (5 bases). Germline values: CDR1 SSHAT, CDR2 FNYEAQ (reference sequence). The CDR3 spans 13 residues. CDR3 in DNA: TGTGCTAGCAGCTCTCAAGAGACCGGGGAGCTGCTTTTT. Encoded protein: CASSSQETGELLF. Supplemented by reference TRBV7-7 and TRBJ2-2, the full variable domain reads GAGVSQSPRYKVTKRGQDVTLRCDPISSHATLYWYQQALGQGPEFLTYFNYEAQPDKSGLPSDRFSAERPEGSISTLTIQRTEQRDSAMYRCASSSQETGELLFGEGSRLTVL.

The DNA for the CDR3 is TGTGCCTGGAGCCCGGGACAGGGCAATCAGCCCCAGCATTTT. It encodes CAWSPGQGNQPQHF. The chain couples TRBV30 to TRBJ1-5; 8 bases agree with TRBD1. The V gene's germline CDR1 is GTSNPN and CDR2 SVGIG (reference sequence). The ends lost 3 bases at V and 2 bases at J; junction bases unmatched: 3. The CDR3 sequence is 14 residues long.

Many counts were recorded for this clonotype. The V gene is TRBV5-1, the J gene TRBJ2-7; 7 nucleotides line up with TRBD2. J lost 0 bases, V lost 4 bases, and 7 bases had no gene match. Germline V gene sequence: CDR1 SGHRS, CDR2 YFSETQ. The CDR3 is made up of 15 amino acids. This CDR3 reads CASSLSRGSSYEQYF. In DNA, the CDR3 is TGCGCCAGCAGCCTATCGCGGGGGAGCTCCTACGAGCAGTACTTC.